The 27 T cell receptor beta chains reported below all come from one sample, sequenced in a study of beta chain features in type 1 diabetes. Findings of the study overall: Across all four CD4+ subsets, people with type 1 diabetes showed modestly shorter TCRB CDR3s.

Antigen specificity for these receptors is unknown. Expressed TCRB transcripts were sequenced because the entire RNA isolate underwent reverse transcription. The protocol was immunoSEQ multiplex PCR, while the TCRdb copy is restricted to in-frame clones and leaves out a portion. The data hold roughly 280,000 clones, with 24% observed a single time. Material for sequencing was naive CD4+ T cells from blood. The receptors come from a young woman with type 1 diabetes.

Only a few counts were recorded for this clone. The V gene is TRBV9, the J gene TRBJ2-7; 15 bases map to TRBD2. The CDR3 contains 15 residues. V gave up 3 bases and J gave up 5 bases; unmatched junction bases: 3. Germline lookup yields CDR1 SGDLS and CDR2 YYNGEE. This CDR3 is CASSGGLAGGHEQYF. The CDR3 DNA sequence: TGTGCCAGCAGCGGGGGACTAGCGGGAGGACACGAGCAGTACTTC.

This clone turned up a few times. This chain uses TRBV5-6 with TRBJ2-1, with D unclear. Germline CDR1 is SGHDT and CDR2 is YYEEEE. V lost 0 bases to trimming and J lost 12 bases, with 10 bases between them. CDR3 length: 12 amino acids. CDR3 nucleotide sequence: TGTGCCAGCAGCTTGGGTGGCAGCGCGCAGTTCTTC. Translating gives CASSLGGSAQFF.

The table lists this clone with a few counts. The chain combines TRBV4-1 with TRBJ2-7; TRBD2 might be the D (6 bases). V lost 1 base and J 2 bases, leaving 12 bases between the germline ends. Germline CDR1 and CDR2: MGHRA and YSYEKL. The CDR3 contains 15 residues. This chain's CDR3 is CASSQVIPGAYEQYF. CDR3 nucleotides: TGCGCCAGCAGCCAAGTAATCCCGGGAGCCTACGAGCAGTACTTC.

V and J are TRBV6-4 and TRBJ1-5; TRBD1 agrees at 8 bases. The junction had 3 bases not matched to a gene; V was cut back by 1 base and J by 7 bases. This CDR3 region has 14 residues. The germline V gene encodes CDR1 MRHNA and CDR2 SNTAGT. DNA of the CDR3: TGTGCCAGCAGTGACTGGACAGGGAGACAGCCCCAGCATTTT. The encoded protein is CASSDWTGRQPQHF.

The genes are TRBV7-9 and TRBJ2-7; D is perhaps TRBD2 (6 bases). Germline CDR1 and CDR2: SEHNR and FQNEAQ (reference sequence). Trimming left V 6 bases short and J 1 base short, with 13 bases between. The CDR3 length is 14 residues. CDR3 DNA: TGTGCCAGCAGTCTAGCGAGATCATCCTACGAGCAGTACTTC. This sequence encodes CASSLARSSYEQYF.

The chain is built from TRBV9 and TRBJ2-1; 9 bases fit TRBD2. The CDR3 covers 15 residues. Germline V gene sequence: CDR1 SGDLS, CDR2 YYNGEE. V trimming: 0 bases; J trimming: 7 bases; junction bases outside the gene matches: 5. As DNA, the CDR3 is TGTGCCAGCAGCGTAGAGTCTAGCGGGATAAATGAGCAGTTCTTC. Translation: CASSVESSGINEQFF. The full variable domain, rest sourced from reference TRBV9 and TRBJ2-1, is DSGVTQTPKHLITATGQRVTLRCSPRSGDLSVYWYQQSLDQGLQFLIQYYNGEERAKGNILERFSAQQFPDLHSELNLSSLELGDSALYFCASSVESSGINEQFFGPGTRLTVL.

This chain joins TRBV7-3 and TRBJ2-3; the D is unclear. Germline V gives CDR1 SGHTA, CDR2 FQGTGA. Trimming took 5 bases from V and 1 from J, leaving 7 bases between them. This CDR3 has 13 residues. CDR3 amino acids: CASSPVGTDTQYF. The DNA for the CDR3 is TGTGCCAGCAGCCCCGTAGGCACAGATACGCAGTATTTT.

This clone was recorded a few times. This rearrangement joins TRBV25-1 to TRBJ2-1; perhaps TRBD1 as D (5 bases). V dropped 6 bases and J dropped 5 bases, with 14 bases sitting between them. CDR1 is MGHDK, CDR2 SYGVNS, per germline. This CDR3 has 14 residues. The CDR3 DNA reads as TGTGCCAGCAGAGGGGCTTTACCAGACAATGAGCAGTTCTTC. This sequence encodes CASRGALPDNEQFF.

The genes are TRBV4-2 and TRBJ1-2, with a possible D match to TRBD1 (5 bases). The CDR3 has 14 amino acids. V was cut by 1 base and J by 6 bases, with 12 bases left in between. Germline lookup yields CDR1 LGHNA and CDR2 YNFKEQ. The chain's CDR3 is CASSQVSGGDGYTF. For the CDR3, the DNA is TGTGCCAGCAGCCAAGTGTCAGGAGGGGATGGCTACACCTTC.

The chain joins TRBV6-5 to TRBJ2-7; 7 bases fit TRBD1. The V gene's germline CDR1 is MNHEY and CDR2 SVGAGI. J gave up 2 bases and V 4 bases, and 5 bases lay outside the gene matches. The CDR3 runs to 14 residues. In DNA form, the CDR3 reads TGTGCCAGCAGTTCTAACAGGGGCGCCTACGAGCAGTACTTC. It translates to CASSSNRGAYEQYF.

CDR3 DNA: TGCGCCAGCAGCCCGCAGGGGGCTGCCGATGGCTACACCTTC. Protein product: CASSPQGAADGYTF. The chain has TRBV5-1 and TRBJ1-2; 8 positions agree with TRBD1. The germline V gene encodes CDR1 SGHRS and CDR2 YFSETQ. V shed 4 bases and J 6 bases; nucleotides not matched to a gene: 8. The CDR3 has 14 amino acids.

V is TRBV5-1 and J is TRBJ2-3, with 8 bases matching TRBD2. V shed 0 bases and J 2 bases; nucleotides not matched to a gene: 2. The length of the CDR3 is 15 residues. Germline V lookup: CDR1 SGHRS, CDR2 YFSETQ. DNA of the CDR3: TGCGCCAGCAGCTTGGGAGCGGGAGACACAGATACGCAGTATTTT. Translation: CASSLGAGDTDTQYF. The whole variable domain, remainder taken from reference TRBV5-1 and TRBJ2-3, is KAGVTQTPRYLIKTRGQQVTLSCSPISGHRSVSWYQQTPGQGLQFLFEYFSETQRNKGNFPGRFSGRQFSNSRSEMNVSTLELGDSALYLCASSLGAGDTDTQYFGPGTRLTVL.

The J gene is TRBJ1-5, the V gene TRBV4-2, with D tentatively TRBD1 (5 bases). Between the trimmed V and J ends, which lost 2 bases and 4 bases, there was a span of 12 bases. CDR3 length equals 15 residues. Germline-derived CDR1 and CDR2 are LGHNA and YNFKEQ. The CDR3 reads CASSQLTEPNQPQHF. CDR3 bases: TGTGCCAGCAGCCAATTGACAGAACCAAATCAGCCCCAGCATTTT.

V usage is TRBV6-1 and J usage is TRBJ2-7, with D uncertain. This CDR3 is 12 amino acids long. The germline gives CDR1 MNHNS, CDR2 SASEGT. V lost 4 bases and J 3 bases, leaving 7 bases between the germline ends. The CDR3 DNA is TGTGCCAGCAGTGGCGGTTACTACGAGCAGTACTTC. This gives the protein CASSGGYYEQYF.

The rearrangement uses TRBV2 and TRBJ2-7; maybe TRBD2 (6 bases). Per the germline V gene, CDR1 is SNHLY and CDR2 is FYNNEI. The germline V and J ends were trimmed by 10 bases and 6 bases, with 19 bases remaining between them. The CDR3 consists of 13 residues. The CDR3 DNA sequence: TGTGCCACCACGTCTGGACAAGCGGGCGAGCAGTACTTC. Translation gives CATTSGQAGEQYF. The full variable domain, rest sourced from reference TRBV2 and TRBJ2-7, is EPEVTQTPSHQVTQMGQEVILRCVPISNHLYFYWYRQILGQKVEFLVSFYNNEISEKSEIFDDQFSVERPDGSNFTLKIRSTKLEDSAMYFCATTSGQAGEQYFGPGTRLTVT.

This clone was seen a few times. CDR3 coding DNA: TGTGCCCGAACAGGGAACACTGAAGCTTTCTTT. As protein: CARTGNTEAFF. This sequence joins TRBV30 and TRBJ1-1, with a tentative D call TRBD1 (5 bases). Germline V lookup: CDR1 GTSNPN, CDR2 SVGIG (reference sequence). The CDR3 is made up of 11 amino acids. Trimming took off 8 bases at V and 1 base at J, with 8 bases between the two ends.

The chain links TRBV30 to TRBJ2-3; D is uncertain. Germline CDR1 and CDR2: GTSNPN and SVGIG (reference sequence). Trimming removed 1 base at V and 4 bases at J, with 3 bases between. The CDR3 contains 11 residues. The CDR3 sequence is CAWSGADTQYF. CDR3 bases: TGTGCCTGGAGTGGAGCAGATACGCAGTATTTT.

There are a few counts of this clone. At the DNA level, this CDR3 is encoded by other sequences in the same sample as well. The chain is built from TRBV5-1 and TRBJ2-5; the match to TRBD1 covers 7 bases. J was trimmed by 3 bases and V by 0 bases; bases with no gene match: 5. This CDR3 comprises 15 residues. Looked up from germline, CDR1 is SGHRS and CDR2 is YFSETQ. The CDR3 nucleotides read TGCGCCAGCAGCTTGGCCGGGACAGCGGAAGAGACCCAGTACTTC. This encodes CASSLAGTAEETQYF.

This chain uses TRBV29-1 with TRBJ2-2; D perhaps matches TRBD1 (6 bases). With 4 bases removed from V and 5 bases from J, the gap between germline ends came to 14 bases. This CDR3 is built from 14 residues. CDR1 is SQVTM and CDR2 is ANQGSEA in the germline V gene. The CDR3: CSVGGRQRTGELFF. CDR3 coding DNA: TGCAGCGTTGGGGGGCGGCAAAGGACCGGGGAGCTGTTTTTT.

There are a few counts of this clone. CDR3 nucleotide sequence: TGTGCCAGCAGCCGTTACGACGAGGAAGGCTACACCTTC. As protein: CASSRYDEEGYTF. The V call is TRBV7-2, the J call TRBJ1-2; no definite D call. Germline V gene lookup returns CDR1 SGHTA and CDR2 FQGNSA. The CDR3 loop spans 13 amino acids. V lost 5 bases, J lost 8 bases, and 15 bases lay in between.

The chain couples TRBV9 to TRBJ1-2; D might be TRBD1 (5 bases). The CDR3 is made up of 13 amino acids. The V end was cut by 1 base, the J end by 8 bases, with 12 bases between. The V gene's germline CDR1 is SGDLS and CDR2 YYNGEE. CDR3 coding DNA: TGTGCCAGCAGCGTATTAGATTCAGGGGGCTACACCTTC. It specifies CASSVLDSGGYTF.

This clone was seen a handful of times. The chain links TRBV18 to TRBJ2-5, with a possible D match to TRBD1 (5 bases). Looked up from germline, CDR1 is KGHSH and CDR2 is LQKENI. The V and J ends lost 2 bases and 3 bases respectively, with 10 bases between them. CDR3 size: 14 residues. CDR3 coding DNA: TGTGCCAGCTCACCATGGGGCAGGGAAGAGACCCAGTACTTC. It codes for CASSPWGREETQYF.

This clone was seen only a few times. The chain links TRBV28 to TRBJ2-7, with TRBD2 matching 8 bases. V was pared by 6 bases and J by 6 bases, with 13 bases of the junction left unmatched. CDR1 and CDR2 (germline): MDHEN, SYDVKM. This CDR3 is built from 15 residues. CDR3 DNA sequence: TGTGCCAGCAGGCTGGCGGGAGGTTTAGAAGGCGAGCAGTACTTC. Encoded protein: CASRLAGGLEGEQYF.

The chain couples TRBV10-3 to TRBJ2-2, with 11 bases fitting TRBD2. Germline values: CDR1 ENHRY, CDR2 SYGVKD. This CDR3 has 12 residues. V gave up 11 bases and J gave up 7 bases; unmatched junction bases: 3. This chain's CDR3 is CALGTSGGELFF. The CDR3 DNA reads as TGTGCCCTTGGGACTAGCGGCGGGGAGCTGTTTTTT.

This clone was detected a few times. The chain joins TRBV7-3 to TRBJ2-7; the D gene is possibly TRBD1 (5 bases). The CDR3 consists of 13 residues. Germline-derived CDR1 and CDR2 are SGHTA and FQGTGA. V dropped 4 bases and J dropped 5 bases, with 12 bases sitting between them. The CDR3 sequence: CASSSYQGHEQYF. Here the CDR3 DNA reads TGTGCCAGCAGCTCATATCAGGGTCACGAGCAGTACTTC.

Only a few counts were recorded for this clone. The chain carries TRBV2 and TRBJ2-3, with 9 bases fitting TRBD2. In germline, CDR1 is SNHLY, CDR2 FYNNEI. This CDR3 has 14 residues. With 8 bases clipped from V and 2 bases from J, the junction kept 5 bases outside the gene matches. The CDR3 DNA reads TGTGCCAGCCGTAGCGGGGGACCCACAGATACGCAGTATTTT. This sequence encodes CASRSGGPTDTQYF.

The genes are TRBV11-2 and TRBJ2-2; no clear D. The CDR3 consists of 12 residues. V was clipped by 3 bases and J by 5 bases, with 4 bases between them. CDR1 is SGHAT and CDR2 is FQNNGV in the germline V gene. In nucleotides, the CDR3 is TGTGCCAGCAGCTTCGTTACCGGGGAGCTGTTTTTT. Its translation is CASSFVTGELFF.